The T cell receptor (beta chain) described here comes from a study of cytomegalovirus exposure and HLA in healthy donors. Whole-study findings and limits: Solely CMV serostatus was available to characterize immune exposure. In an earlier analysis, about 87% or about 30%: the productive usage of most TCR beta V segments. The authors listed 150 to 200 TCR beta chains as cytomegalovirus-associated. Across donors, presence/absence analyses took sequencing depth to be roughly uniform.

CDR1 and CDR2 from the germline V gene are SQVTM and ANQGSEA. Trimming stripped 3 bases from V and 0 bases from J, with 12 bases between. There are 15 residues in the CDR3. With regard to this clone: Its antigen remains unknown.

Use of 60 Vbeta and 13 Jbeta primers characterized the PCR. Data came from immunoSEQ multiplex PCR; TCRdb stores just in-frame clones and leaves some out. The sample records approximately 280,000 clones, 80% to 90% being singletons. The V call is TRBV29-1, the J call TRBJ2-1; D remains ambiguous. Source material: PBMCs. The sequence derives from a man aged 40-55 years in good health and CMV-seropositive. DNA of the CDR3: TGCAGCGTTGACCCGCCGCCGAGCTCCTACAATGAGCAGTTCTTC. It is translated as CSVDPPPSSYNEQFF.